This TCR beta chain was retrieved from a study of blood T cell repertoires in COVID-19 (dated by TCRdb to 2018 to 2021). About the full investigation: Collaborator samples came from the United States, Italy and Spain and covered acute and convalescent phases of COVID-19. Where available, HLA class I and class II types were obtained from metadata supplied by the sample provider rather than from assay-based typing. Deeply sampled blood TCRbeta repertoires from subjects exposed to, actively infected with, or recovered from COVID-19 were included in the dataset. The samples were drawn from the first 160 participants of the ongoing ImmuneRACE study and from 1,254 subjects provided by 6 global collaborators. The repertoires were made available in a free public database intended to serve as a resource for research on the immune response to SARS-CoV-2. The material from the prospective study consisted of cDNA or gDNA derived from T cells, B-cell-depleted T cells, or PBMCs. The sample metadata nearly always contained a de-identified subject ID, COVID-19 status, age in years and sex. Results and caveats for the whole study, not just this receptor: How much clinical and demographic metadata was included differed by source and by participant, and the metadata was provided uncurated.

Per the germline V gene, KGHSH is the CDR1 and LQKENI is the CDR2. V is pared back by 1 base and J by 7 bases, with 16 bases lying between the germline termini. The CDR3 starts with the cysteine, ends with the phenylalanine, and has 15 residues. Only the CDR3 DNA stays, 45 bases, in frame from base 1. As concerns this clone: Its antigen is currently not known. Base qualities were left out, and no much larger clone turns up one base away.

Participants in the prospective study were enrolled through a virtual design, were aged roughly 18 to 90 years, and lived in approximately 25 United States geographic areas. To assign participants to cohorts, the prospective study relied on clinical history that participants themselves reported in a screening survey and a study questionnaire. In the prospective study, whole blood, serum and a nasopharyngeal or oropharyngeal swab were collected from each participant by mobile phlebotomists. Prospective study participants could optionally give additional blood draws and questionnaires over an approximately two-month period. Prospective study blood samples were shipped either frozen or at room temperature before DNA extraction. TCRbeta CDR3 regions were amplified from genomic DNA by means of the immunoSEQ Assay, a bias-controlled multiplex PCR. The authors' pipeline ran thus. Nucleated cell counts per sample were estimated from amplification of reference gene primers within the assay. To quantify the absolute abundance of each unique TCRbeta CDR3 rearrangement, sequence reads were collapsed and filtered. For each sample, productive Simpson clonality was calculated as the square root of Simpson's diversity index across productive rearrangements. The table was pulled from immuneACCESS by TCRdb, which kept in-frame rearrangements only. Such tables lose some clones; where checked, under half of the loss comes from unresolved V genes, and the rest has no known cause. Clonal size and the V and J genes are those of that table, whereas D and trimming came from the DNA. The sample table shows around 190,000 clones, and about 77% are seen once. About a sixth of the sample lies in the top ten.

The sample comprised PBMCs or T cells enriched from blood (not recorded which). The V gene is TRBV18 and the J gene is TRBJ1-1; TRBD1 is a weak D gene call, 5 bases matching. This clonotype was sampled from a woman aged 45 to 65 with acute COVID-19. The CDR3: CASSPRRDFAGEAFF. Read as DNA, the sequence is TGTGCCAGCTCACCACGGCGGGACTTCGCAGGTGAAGCTTTCTTT.